The subject of this entry is one T cell receptor (beta chain). What it binds is unknown. The record originates from a study of regulatory T cells in long-lasting Graves disease. Arm-PCR of CDR3 regions and iRepertoire HTBI primers were the basis on which TCR beta libraries were built. TCRdb re-called the multiplex PCR reads with MiXCR, one entry per CDR3 protein. This sample has 500,000 to 700,000 distinct CDR3 sequences, with about 30% found just once. This CDR3 region has 15 residues. Trimming at V came to 8 bases and at J to 4 bases, leaving 12 bases not matched to a gene. Germline V gene data show CDR1 as MNHNS and CDR2 as SASEGT. Time point noted: persistent/refractory GD, antithyroid drugs over 5 years with positive TRAb. PBMC-extracted RNA yielded the TCR library. Patients all came to the study from an endocrinology department in Xi'an, China. Study findings and constraints: Having only a small sample size may have limited accuracy.

This sequence joins TRBV6-1 and TRBJ2-7, with 9 nucleotides matching TRBD1. This TCR came from a female donor with Graves disease. Sequences were derived from peripheral blood mononuclear cells (PBMCs), sampled when the disease was refractory, from a patient treated with antithyroid drugs. The CDR3 nucleotides are TGTGCCAGCGGAACCGGGACAGGGACCCCGTACGAGCAGTACTTC. Translating gives CASGTGTGTPYEQYF.